The TCR beta chain under discussion was sequenced for a study of cytomegalovirus exposure and HLA in healthy donors. The PCR made use of 60 Vbeta and 13 Jbeta primers. Generated by immunoSEQ multiplex PCR, the TCRdb table keeps only in-frame clones and is missing some. The sample carries about 130,000 clones, around 80% recorded once. This donor's record omits CMV serostatus. A few counts support this clone. Specimen: PBMCs. This receptor was taken from a man between 25 and 39 years old in good health.

In nucleotides, the CDR3 is TGTGCCAGCACCAAGGGACAGGACCTCTACGAGCAGTACTTC. This sequence encodes CASTKGQDLYEQYF. The chain recombines TRBV6-6 with TRBJ2-7; 8 nucleotides match TRBD1. Looked up from germline, CDR1 is MNHNY and CDR2 is SVGAGI (reference sequence). The V and J ends lost 7 bases and 3 bases, in that order; junction bases with no gene match: 8. The CDR3 spans 14 residues.